These T cell receptor beta chains were read from a single sample in a study of T cells in Graves' hyperthyroidism and ophthalmopathy. From the multiplex PCR reads, TCRdb called clonotypes with MiXCR, one entry per CDR3 protein. The top ten hold under 20% of the sample, which has around 560,000 distinct CDR3 sequences, around 15% seen once. Material: blood. The receptors come from a woman aged 18-35 years with Graves' hyperthyroidism. Each CDR3 is given with its conserved first and last residue.

v_gene,CDR3aa
TRBV30,CAWREGTQYF
TRBV6-1,CASTQGYNQPQHF
TRBV5-1,CASSLGGQDSYGYTF
TRBV19,CASRGSGRNPNTGELFF
TRBV29-1,CSVVVWGHEQYF
TRBV2,CASRGNTNEKLFF
TRBV19,CASNEVSTDTQYF
TRBV24-1,CATSDAGGITEQFF
TRBV12-3/TRBV12-4,CASSFGTGGVYGYTF
TRBV5-1,CASSGQGARSLSYNEQFF
TRBV2,CASSQYWEGENIQYF
TRBV19,CASSEGRANTEAFF
TRBV7-2,CASSLSYYEQYF
TRBV6-6,CASSYTGPDTDTQYF
TRBV20-1,CSARPGTSGSETQYF
TRBV3-1,CASSQEAGEGKLFF
TRBV20-1,CSASVSSRGTEAFF
TRBV7-9,CASSLRDRGSYEQFF
TRBV4-3,CASRLSRGGSYNEQFF
TRBV28,CASSISLPYLEQYF
TRBV29-1,CSVVESHLNTEAFF
TRBV7-8,CASSSYLTTYEQYF
TRBV28,CASSYPGTGFLQPQHF
TRBV20-1,CSESSGRTDTQYF
TRBV12-3/TRBV12-4,CASRQQGPYGYTF
TRBV27,CASKPSGRPGEQYF
TRBV5-1,CASSLGETSGETQYF
TRBV12-3/TRBV12-4,CASAAPGPLYEQYF
TRBV19,CASSMVDHVEKLFF